A single sample gave rise to the 4 T cell receptor beta chains below, sequenced in a study of T cell responses to AZD1222 COVID-19 vaccine. Sequencing was performed with immunoSEQ multiplex PCR; in TCRdb, only in-frame clones are kept and a portion is missing. The sample holds about 170,000 clones, 80% to 95% seen once. Specimen: peripheral blood, collected on day 0 of AZD1222 vaccination. These receptors came from an adult in good health.

This clone was picked up one time. The chain is built from TRBV2 and TRBJ1-2; D is unresolved. The germline V gene has CDR1 SNHLY and CDR2 FYNNEI. Between the trimmed V and J ends, which lost 8 bases and 2 bases, there was a span of 12 bases. CDR3 length: 13 residues. The CDR3 nucleotides read TGTGCCAGCGGAACAAGGGCAAACTATGGCTACACCTTC. As protein: CASGTRANYGYTF.

This clone was seen more than once but under ten times. V and J are TRBV2 and TRBJ1-5; D remains unclear. Germline CDR1 SNHLY, CDR2 FYNNEI. The CDR3 runs to 15 residues. V lost 2 bases and J 2 bases, leaving 10 bases between the germline ends. The CDR3 region is CASSEQQIRNQPQHF. CDR3 nucleotide sequence: TGTGCCAGCAGTGAACAACAGATCCGCAATCAGCCCCAGCATTTT.

This chain joins TRBV7-2 and TRBJ2-7, with 8 bases lining up with TRBD1. CDR1 and CDR2 (germline): SGHTA, FQGNSA. This CDR3 has 15 residues. With V trimmed by 4 bases and J by 2 bases, 7 bases remained unmatched. In DNA, the CDR3 is TGTGCCAGCAGCTCGACAGGGGCGTTCCCCTACGAGCAGTACTTC. It specifies CASSSTGAFPYEQYF.

The V call is TRBV25-1, the J call TRBJ1-6, with no clear D. In germline, CDR1 is MGHDK, CDR2 SYGVNS. V was trimmed by 1 base and J by 10 bases, leaving 8 bases between them. The CDR3 is 13 amino acids. The CDR3 sequence is CASSELERSPLHF. Here the CDR3 DNA reads TGTGCCAGCAGTGAATTGGAGAGGTCACCCCTCCACTTT. Filled out from reference TRBV25-1 and TRBJ1-6, the complete variable domain reads EADIYQTPRYLVIGTGKKITLECSQTMGHDKMYWYQQDPGMELHLIHYSYGVNSTEKGDLSSESTVSRIRTEHFPLTLESARPSHTSQYLCASSELERSPLHFGNGTRLTVT.